Shown below are 31 T cell receptor beta chains from a single sample sequenced in a study of cytomegalovirus exposure and HLA in healthy donors (dated by TCRdb to the late 2010s). The library was prepared using the immunoSEQ multiplex PCR assay. A mixture of 60 forward primers for TCR Vbeta segments and 13 reverse primers for TCR Jbeta segments was used in the multiplex PCR. In its TCRdb copy, this immuneACCESS table keeps in-frame sequences only and misses some clones. Where compared with another copy, unresolved V genes explain less than half of these, and the others have no known cause. Across this sample there are some 91,000 clones, with approximately 86% seen only once. Around a tenth of the sample is in the top ten clones. The material sequenced was PBMCs. The receptors were sampled from a man aged 25-40 years in good health and CMV-seropositive.

V and J are TRBV10-1 and TRBJ1-1, with TRBD1 matching over 7 bases. Germline V gene sequence: CDR1 WNHNN, CDR2 SYGVQD (reference sequence). CDR3 size: 14 residues. V trimming: 4 bases; J trimming: 5 bases; junction bases outside the gene matches: 7. The CDR3 DNA sequence: TGCGCCAGCAGTGCAGACAGGGTTGGGACTGAAGCTTTCTTT. Amino acid sequence: CASSADRVGTEAFF.

A word on this clone: A junction boundary mismatches the germline segment, possibly from a read error. The rearrangement joins TRBV4-2 to TRBJ1-1, with TRBD1 as a possible D gene (6 bases). The CDR3 loop spans 14 amino acids. CDR1 is LGHNA, CDR2 YNFKEQ, per germline. CDR3 bases: TGTGCCAACAGCCCTGGTGGGGGCGAGACTGAAGCTTTCTTT. Protein sequence: CANSPGGGETEAFF.

This clone was observed a handful of times. This chain uses TRBV28 with TRBJ1-3, with D unclear. Germline V gives CDR1 MDHEN, CDR2 SYDVKM. The CDR3 length is 13 residues. V was clipped by 6 bases and J by 4 bases, with 10 bases between them. CDR3 sequence (DNA): TGTGCCAGCAGGCTAGACTCCGGAAACACCATATATTTT. This sequence encodes CASRLDSGNTIYF.

The chain recombines TRBV4-1 with TRBJ2-7; D is unclear. Between the trimmed V and J ends, which lost 1 base and 4 bases, there was a span of 11 bases. The CDR3 contains 14 residues. From germline, CDR1 is MGHRA and CDR2 YSYEKL. The CDR3 bases are TGCGCCAGCAGCCAAGCACAGCCTGGGTACGAGCAGTACTTC. Its translation is CASSQAQPGYEQYF.

CDR3 sequence reads: CASSLAGVGNEQFF. The CDR3, as DNA: TGTGCCAGCAGTTTAGCGGGAGTAGGCAATGAGCAGTTCTTC. The chain couples TRBV6-1 to TRBJ2-1; 9 bases agree with TRBD2. J lost 6 bases, V lost 5 bases, and 5 bases had no gene match. There are 14 residues in the CDR3. Germline values: CDR1 MNHNS, CDR2 SASEGT.

The V call is TRBV14, the J call TRBJ2-2; D gene ambiguous. V gave up 0 bases and J gave up 3 bases, with 5 bases separating them. Germline values: CDR1 SGHDN, CDR2 FVKESK. The CDR3 sequence is 14 residues long. Here the CDR3 reads CASSQDIYTGELFF. CDR3 bases: TGTGCCAGCAGCCAAGATATTTACACCGGGGAGCTGTTTTTT.

The chain uses TRBV13 and TRBJ2-7; 9 bases are shared with TRBD2. The junction had 3 bases not matched to a gene; V was cut back by 2 bases and J by 4 bases. The CDR3 loop spans 14 amino acids. The germline gives CDR1 PRHDT, CDR2 FYEKMQ (reference sequence). The CDR3 here is CASSLSSGSYEQYF. The DNA for the CDR3 is TGTGCCAGCAGCTTAAGTAGCGGGAGTTACGAGCAGTACTTC. Looking up the rest from reference TRBV13 and TRBJ2-7 gives the full variable domain: AAGVIQSPRHLIKEKRETATLKCYPIPRHDTVYWYQQGPGQDPQFLISFYEKMQSDKGSIPDRFSAQQFSDYHSELNMSSLELGDSALYFCASSLSSGSYEQYFGPGTRLTVT.

This rearrangement joins TRBV5-4 to TRBJ2-2; D gene unclear. CDR3 size: 14 residues. Deletions cut 5 bases from V and 1 base from J, with 9 bases between. Per the germline V gene, CDR1 is SGHNT and CDR2 is YYREEE (reference sequence). CDR3 residues: CASSSYKNTGELFF. Here the CDR3 DNA reads TGTGCCAGCAGTTCATACAAGAACACCGGGGAGCTGTTTTTT.

The rearrangement links TRBV18 to TRBJ1-1; 8 bases agree with TRBD1. CDR3 length: 15 amino acids. V shed 5 bases, J shed 4 bases, and the junction held 9 bases outside the gene matches. The germline V gene has CDR1 KGHSH and CDR2 LQKENI. The CDR3 protein is CASSKGGTGSTEAFF. CDR3 bases: TGTGCCAGCTCAAAGGGGGGGACAGGAAGCACTGAAGCTTTCTTT.

This clone was recorded only once. The DNA for the CDR3 is TGTGCCAGCAGTCCAATGACACTTAAAGGAACCGGGGAGCTGTTTTTT. This sequence encodes CASSPMTLKGTGELFF. The V gene is TRBV6-6, the J gene TRBJ2-2; D ambiguous. V lost 5 bases and J lost 5, with 18 bases in between. This CDR3 contains 16 residues. The V gene's germline CDR1 is MNHNY and CDR2 SVGAGI (reference sequence).

The chain couples TRBV5-1 to TRBJ1-2, with D perhaps matching TRBD1 (6 bases). The CDR3 is 14 residues long. CDR1 SGHRS and CDR2 YFSETQ come from the germline V gene. V lost 3 bases to trimming and J lost 4 bases, with 13 bases between them. CDR3 DNA sequence: TGCGCCAGCAGCTCCCAGGGGCTGGGCTATGGCTACACCTTC. It is translated as CASSSQGLGYGYTF.

V is TRBV27 and J is TRBJ2-2; TRBD2 matches at 13 bases. The germline V gene has CDR1 MNHEY and CDR2 SMNVEV (reference sequence). The CDR3 is 17 amino acids. Trimming cost V 1 base and J 6 bases; bases outside gene matches: 5. CDR3 bases: TGTGCCAGCAGTTTATACGGACTAGCGGGAGTCGCCGGGGAGCTGTTTTTT. Residues: CASSLYGLAGVAGELFF.

The chain links TRBV19 to TRBJ2-5, with 9 bases identical to TRBD1. The J call may be faulty, since TRBJ2-7 better matches the DNA end. The CDR3 runs 15 residues. Germline lookup yields CDR1 LNHDA and CDR2 SQIVND (reference sequence). The CDR3 coding sequence is TGTGCCAGTAGTTCCGGGACAGGGCCCACCTACGAGCAGTACTTC. It codes for CASSSGTGPTYEQYF.

This clone has a single count. The gene calls are TRBV19 and TRBJ2-2; D call uncertain. The CDR3 contains 14 residues. Germline assignment: CDR1 LNHDA and CDR2 SQIVND (reference sequence). V was shortened by 5 bases and J by 0 bases, with 7 bases between the two germline ends. This CDR3 is CASSVQSNTGELFF. In DNA, the CDR3 is TGTGCCAGTAGTGTACAATCGAACACCGGGGAGCTGTTTTTT.

CDR3 in DNA: TGCGCCAGCAGCTTGCCTGACAGGGCTGGCACTGAAGCTTTCTTT. Translating gives CASSLPDRAGTEAFF. V gene TRBV5-1 combines with J gene TRBJ1-1, with TRBD1 identical over 7 bases. After removal of 1 base from V and 4 bases from J, the junction contained 7 bases not matched to a gene. The CDR3 has 15 amino acids. Germline V CDR1 and CDR2: SGHRS, YFSETQ.

The chain combines TRBV4-1 with TRBJ1-2; D uncertain. The CDR3 totals 15 residues. The germline CDR1 and CDR2 sequences are MGHRA and YSYEKL. V was cut by 0 bases and J by 0 bases, with 8 bases left in between. The CDR3 here is CASSQDSGTNYGYTF. Here the CDR3 DNA reads TGCGCCAGCAGCCAAGATAGTGGTACTAACTATGGCTACACCTTC.

The chain is built from TRBV9 and TRBJ2-6; D remains ambiguous. The CDR3 runs to 17 residues. From germline, CDR1 is SGDLS and CDR2 YYNGEE. V was clipped by 0 bases and J by 4 bases, with 14 bases between them. Here the CDR3 DNA reads TGTGCCAGCAGCGTAGCCGAAGGCCGGGTCGGGGCCAACGTCCTGACTTTC. Protein sequence: CASSVAEGRVGANVLTF.

CDR3 sequence (DNA): TGTGCCAGCTCAAGGGGCGAAAACGAAAAACTGTTTTTT. Protein product: CASSRGENEKLFF. The chain recombines TRBV18 with TRBJ1-4; D possibly corresponds to TRBD1 (5 bases). The CDR3 extends over 13 amino acids. Germline CDR1 is KGHSH and CDR2 is LQKENI. V gave up 5 bases and J gave up 8 bases, with 12 bases separating them.

This chain connects TRBV28 to TRBJ2-3; D possibly corresponds to TRBD1 (5 bases). Germline CDR1 reads MDHEN; CDR2 reads SYDVKM. Trimming pared 3 bases from V and 6 bases from J, leaving 13 bases between. The CDR3 is made up of 14 amino acids. CDR3 region: CASSFNGRVDTQYF. CDR3 DNA sequence: TGTGCCAGCAGTTTCAATGGCAGGGTTGATACGCAGTATTTT.

The chain combines TRBV6-5 with TRBJ2-7; 7 bases are a match to TRBD1. After removal of 4 bases from V and 2 bases from J, the junction contained 8 bases not matched to a gene. In germline, CDR1 is MNHEY, CDR2 SVGAGI. The CDR3 contains 15 residues. CDR3: CASSLSGQLPYEQYF. CDR3 in DNA: TGTGCCAGCAGTTTATCGGGACAGCTTCCCTACGAGCAGTACTTC.

This chain links TRBV9 with TRBJ1-2; possibly TRBD1 for D (5 bases). CDR1 is SGDLS and CDR2 is YYNGEE in the germline V gene. Trimming pared 3 bases from V and 3 bases from J, leaving 12 bases between. The CDR3 runs 14 residues. The CDR3 protein is CASSASTVYYGYTF. The DNA for the CDR3 is TGTGCCAGCAGCGCCTCGACAGTCTACTATGGCTACACCTTC.

The chain combines TRBV19 with TRBJ2-7; unclear D gene. Per the germline V gene, CDR1 is LNHDA and CDR2 is SQIVND (reference sequence). This CDR3 has 14 residues. Deletions cut 8 bases from V and 0 bases from J, with 14 bases between. The CDR3 is CASARSDISYEQYF. CDR3 DNA sequence: TGTGCCAGTGCAAGATCCGACATCTCCTACGAGCAGTACTTC. The full variable domain, rest sourced from reference TRBV19 and TRBJ2-7, is DGGITQSPKYLFRKEGQNVTLSCEQNLNHDAMYWYRQDPGQGLRLIYYSQIVNDFQKGDIAEGYSVSREKKESFPLTVTSAQKNPTAFYLCASARSDISYEQYFGPGTRLTVT.

This chain links TRBV11-2 with TRBJ1-1, with TRBD1 matching over 8 bases. The length of the CDR3 is 15 residues. Germline-derived CDR1 and CDR2 are SGHAT and FQNNGV. V gave up 5 bases and J gave up 2 bases; unmatched junction bases: 7. DNA for the CDR3: TGTGCCAGCAGCAAAGGACAGGGCTTCAACACTGAAGCTTTCTTT. Protein sequence: CASSKGQGFNTEAFF.

This chain uses TRBV5-6 with TRBJ1-1, with D maybe TRBD1 (6 bases). The CDR3 is 14 residues long. The germline V and J ends were trimmed by 0 bases and 2 bases, with 8 bases remaining between them. Looked up from germline, CDR1 is SGHDT and CDR2 is YYEEEE. This CDR3 is CASSLDRANTEAFF. The CDR3 DNA reads as TGTGCCAGCAGCTTGGACAGGGCCAACACTGAAGCTTTCTTT.

The V gene is TRBV19, the J gene TRBJ1-5; tentative D call: TRBD1 (6 bases). V lost 2 bases, J lost 3 bases, and 11 bases lay in between. The germline gives CDR1 LNHDA, CDR2 SQIVND (reference sequence). This CDR3 spans 15 amino acids. The CDR3 DNA is TGTGCCAGTAGTATATCCCGACAGGTCAATCAGCCCCAGCATTTT. As protein: CASSISRQVNQPQHF.

The V gene is TRBV15, the J gene TRBJ2-1; D call uncertain. Germline CDR1 is LNHNV and CDR2 is YYDKDF (reference sequence). The V end was cut by 1 base, the J end by 12 bases, with 10 bases between. There are 12 residues in the CDR3. The chain's CDR3 is CATSRAGVRQFF. CDR3 in DNA: TGTGCCACCAGCAGAGCTGGAGTCCGGCAGTTCTTC. The full variable domain, rest sourced from reference TRBV15 and TRBJ2-1, is DAMVIQNPRYQVTQFGKPVTLSCSQTLNHNVMYWYQQKSSQAPKLLFHYYDKDFNNEADTPDNFQSRRPNTSFCFLDIRSPGLGDTAMYLCATSRAGVRQFFGPGTRLTVL.

The genes are TRBV4-1 and TRBJ2-5; 7 bases agree with TRBD1. The CDR3 runs to 17 residues. The germline CDR1 and CDR2 sequences are MGHRA and YSYEKL. V shed 4 bases and J 0 bases; nucleotides not matched to a gene: 11. The CDR3 is CASSRQTGWVDQETQYF. DNA of the CDR3: TGCGCCAGCAGCCGCCAGACAGGGTGGGTAGACCAAGAGACCCAGTACTTC.

The chain uses TRBV4-2 and TRBJ2-1, with a weak D call TRBD1 (5 bases). Trimming removed 0 bases from V and 10 bases from J, with 7 bases in between. The CDR3 runs 12 residues. From germline, CDR1 is LGHNA and CDR2 YNFKEQ. CDR3 sequence reads: CASSQEAGEQFF. The CDR3 DNA is TGTGCCAGCAGCCAAGAGGCAGGGGAGCAGTTCTTC.

The chain links TRBV2 to TRBJ1-4, with D possibly TRBD1 on 6 matching bases. V dropped 8 bases and J dropped 5 bases, with 18 bases sitting between them. The CDR3 has 15 residues. Germline CDR1 is SNHLY and CDR2 is FYNNEI. CDR3: CASADSLLGNEKLFF. As DNA, the CDR3 is TGTGCCAGCGCGGACAGTCTCCTAGGGAATGAAAAACTGTTTTTT.

The chain couples TRBV13 to TRBJ1-2; maybe TRBD1 (6 bases). V was pared by 4 bases and J by 6 bases, with 21 bases between. The germline V gene encodes CDR1 PRHDT and CDR2 FYEKMQ (reference sequence). The CDR3 consists of 16 residues. CDR3: CASSSSPGTTGDGYTF. In nucleotides, the CDR3 is TGTGCCAGCAGCTCTTCGCCCGGGACAACCGGGGATGGCTACACCTTC.

The V gene is TRBV25-1, the J gene TRBJ1-5; perhaps TRBD1 as D (5 bases). The CDR3 has 15 residues. The germline gives CDR1 MGHDK, CDR2 SYGVNS. Trimming pared 2 bases from V and 0 bases from J, leaving 8 bases between. The CDR3 sequence: CASSEHGGSNQPQHF. The CDR3 nucleotides read TGTGCCAGCAGTGAACACGGGGGTAGCAATCAGCCCCAGCATTTT.